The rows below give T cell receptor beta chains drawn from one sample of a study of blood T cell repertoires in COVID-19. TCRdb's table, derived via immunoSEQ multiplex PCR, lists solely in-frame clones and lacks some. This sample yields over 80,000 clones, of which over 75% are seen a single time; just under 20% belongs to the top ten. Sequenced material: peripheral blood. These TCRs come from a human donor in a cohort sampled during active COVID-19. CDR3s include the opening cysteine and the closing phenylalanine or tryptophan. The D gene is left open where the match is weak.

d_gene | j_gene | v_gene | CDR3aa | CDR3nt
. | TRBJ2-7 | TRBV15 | CATSSSYEQYF | TGTGCCACCAGCAGCTCGTATGAGCAGTACTTC
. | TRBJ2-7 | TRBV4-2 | CASSQDERDIPSGEYF | TGTGCCAGCAGCCAAGATGAGAGGGACATCCCCTCTGGGGAGTACTTC
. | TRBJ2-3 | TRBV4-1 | CASSQVVRGSTDTQYF | TGCGCCAGCAGCCAAGTGGTTCGGGGATCCACAGATACGCAGTATTTT
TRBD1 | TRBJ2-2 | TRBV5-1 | CASSQGQGAIGELFF | TGCGCCAGCAGCCAAGGACAGGGGGCGATCGGGGAGCTGTTTTTT
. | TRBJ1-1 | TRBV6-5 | CASRRLPAEAFF | TGTGCCAGCCGCCGTCTCCCGGCTGAAGCTTTCTTT
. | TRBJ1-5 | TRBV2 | CASSERGRSNQPQHF | TGTGCCAGCAGTGAGCGGGGTCGGAGCAATCAGCCCCAGCATTTT
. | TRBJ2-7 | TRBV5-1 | CASSFGVGGHYEQYF | TGCGCCAGCAGCTTTGGGGTGGGGGGTCACTACGAGCAGTACTTC
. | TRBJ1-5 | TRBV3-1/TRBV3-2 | CASSQDGEVWQPQHF | TGTGCCAGCAGCCAAGATGGAGAGGTATGGCAGCCCCAGCATTTT
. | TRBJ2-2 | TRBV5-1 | CASKFWTANTGELFF | TGCGCCAGCAAGTTTTGGACAGCGAACACCGGGGAGCTGTTTTTT
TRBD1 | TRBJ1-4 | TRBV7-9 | CASSPPLQGAKIELFF | TGTGCCAGCAGCCCCCCGCTACAGGGGGCGAAGATTGAACTGTTTTTT
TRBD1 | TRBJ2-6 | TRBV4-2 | CASSQGVEGAFGANVLTF | TGTGCCAGCAGCCAGGGCGTAGAGGGGGCCTTTGGGGCCAACGTCCTGACTTTC
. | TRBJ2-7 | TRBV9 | CASSVGDRPAYEQYF | TGTGCCAGCAGCGTAGGAGACAGGCCAGCCTACGAGCAGTACTTC
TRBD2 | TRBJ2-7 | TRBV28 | CASSPGGGLDEQYF | TGTGCCAGCAGCCCGGGCGGGGGGCTAGACGAGCAGTACTTC
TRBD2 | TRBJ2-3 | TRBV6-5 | CASSKTSVRTDTQYF | TGTGCCAGCAGTAAGACTAGCGTACGCACAGATACGCAGTATTTT
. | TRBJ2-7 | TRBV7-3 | CASSLGGGPYEQYF | TGTGCCAGCAGCTTAGGGGGGGGCCCCTACGAGCAGTACTTC
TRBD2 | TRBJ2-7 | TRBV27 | CASSSGLAGSYEQYF | TGTGCCAGCAGTTCGGGACTAGCGGGATCCTACGAGCAGTACTTC
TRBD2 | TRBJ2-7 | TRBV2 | CASRRAGASPYEQYF | TGTGCCAGCAGGAGAGCGGGGGCAAGCCCCTACGAGCAGTACTTC
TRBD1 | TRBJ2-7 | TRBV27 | CASTITRDRGAEQYF | TGTGCCAGCACCATCACCCGGGACAGGGGGGCCGAGCAGTACTTC
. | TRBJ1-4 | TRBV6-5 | CASSYSQGKLFF | TGTGCCAGCAGTTATTCTCAGGGGAAACTGTTTTTT
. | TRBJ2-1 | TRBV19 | CASSMARGFSGHNEQFF | TGTGCCAGTAGTATGGCCCGTGGGTTCTCAGGCCACAATGAGCAGTTCTTC
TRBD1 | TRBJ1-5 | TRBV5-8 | CASRKRGHQPQHF | TGTGCCAGCAGGAAGAGGGGGCATCAGCCCCAGCATTTT
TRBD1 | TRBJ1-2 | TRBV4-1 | CASSQKARKTGVYGYTF | TGCGCCAGCAGCCAAAAGGCCCGTAAGACAGGGGTCTATGGCTACACCTTC
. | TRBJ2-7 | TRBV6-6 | CASAGQYYEQYF | TGTGCCAGTGCGGGACAGTACTACGAGCAGTACTTC
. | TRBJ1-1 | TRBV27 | CASREGVGAAEAFF | TGTGCCAGCAGAGAGGGGGTGGGGGCGGCTGAAGCTTTCTTT
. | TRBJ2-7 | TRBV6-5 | CASSRLRGGEQYF | TGTGCCAGCAGCCGCCTTCGGGGTGGCGAGCAGTACTTC
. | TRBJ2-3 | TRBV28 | CASRLGGWGPTDTQYF | TGTGCCAGCAGGTTAGGAGGCTGGGGGCCCACAGATACGCAGTATTTT
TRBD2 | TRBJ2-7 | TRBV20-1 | CSASQGLAGGYEQYF | TGCAGTGCTAGTCAAGGACTAGCGGGAGGCTACGAGCAGTACTTC
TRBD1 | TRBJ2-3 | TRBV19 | CASSPLGQGTDTQYF | TGTGCCAGTAGTCCCCTGGGACAGGGCACAGATACGCAGTATTTT